The 31 T cell receptor beta chains listed next were all sequenced from one sample in a study of T cells after yellow fever vaccination. TCRdb fed the 5' RACE reads into MiXCR, producing one record per CDR3 protein. The table shows about 300,000 distinct CDR3 sequences, with 6.8% occurring only once. The specimen was PBMCs, collected roughly 46 days after the first yellow fever vaccination. These TCRs come from a young man who received the YFV17D yellow fever vaccine.

This clonotype has a handful of counts. The V gene is TRBV20-1, the J gene TRBJ1-2; D gene ambiguous. The CDR3 sequence is 14 residues long. The germline CDR1 and CDR2 sequences are DFQATT and SNEGSKA (reference sequence). Trimming removed 5 bases from V and 8 bases from J, with 21 bases in between. CDR3 coding DNA: TGCAGTGCTCATCTCCGCGACCGCCACGGGGGCTACACCTTC. It specifies CSAHLRDRHGGYTF.

This clonotype was picked up many times. V is TRBV12-3 or TRBV12-4 and J is TRBJ2-4, with 8 bases that match TRBD1. V was clipped by 2 bases and J by 0 bases; unmatched bases: 9. The CDR3 has 18 amino acids. In DNA form, the CDR3 reads TGTGCCAGCAGTTTACCGACAGGGGCGGATATAGCCAAAAACATTCAGTACTTC. Protein: CASSLPTGADIAKNIQYF.

In this sample, this clonotype turned up a few times. V and J are TRBV7-8 and TRBJ1-2, with D possibly matching TRBD1 (5 bases). The V and J ends lost 1 base and 3 bases respectively, with 9 bases between them. In germline, CDR1 is SGHVS, CDR2 FQNEAQ. CDR3 length equals 14 residues. The chain's CDR3 is CASSLEAGHYGYTF. As DNA, the CDR3 is TGTGCCAGCAGCTTAGAAGCAGGGCACTATGGCTACACCTTC.

This clonotype was seen a few times. The chain uses TRBV6-5 and TRBJ1-1, with D possibly being TRBD1 (6 bases). With 0 bases removed from V and 1 base from J, the gap between germline ends came to 15 bases. CDR1 and CDR2 from the germline V gene are MNHEY and SVGAGI. The CDR3 totals 17 residues. The CDR3 nucleotides read TGTGCCAGCAGTTACTCGAAATGGCGGACAGCGAACACTGAAGCTTTCTTT. Amino acid sequence: CASSYSKWRTANTEAFF.

The table lists this clonotype with a few counts. The chain couples TRBV4-1 to TRBJ2-5; TRBD2 agrees at 9 bases. The trim removed 0 bases at V and 1 base at J, leaving 3 bases unmatched. CDR1 MGHRA and CDR2 YSYEKL come from the germline V gene. There are 16 residues in the CDR3. Here the CDR3 DNA reads TGCGCCAGCAGCCAAGACCCAGCGGGGGGCCAAGAGACCCAGTACTTC. Translation gives CASSQDPAGGQETQYF.

The chain has TRBV7-9 and TRBJ2-3, with D unclear. Germline V gives CDR1 SEHNR, CDR2 FQNEAQ (reference sequence). Trimming stripped 6 bases from V and 9 bases from J, with 10 bases between. The CDR3 consists of 11 residues. CDR3 nucleotide sequence: TGTGCCAGCAGGGAAGGACGGACGCAGTATTTT. This gives the protein CASREGRTQYF.

For this clonotype: This may be a read error, as it is one base from a much larger clone. This chain links TRBV12-3 or TRBV12-4 with TRBJ2-4; 8 bases agree with TRBD1. This CDR3 has 18 residues. The CDR3 is CACSLPTGADIAKNIQYF. In nucleotides, the CDR3 is TGTGCCTGCAGTTTACCGACAGGGGCGGATATAGCCAAAAACATTCAGTACTTC.

Regarding this clonotype: This may stem from a read error, because a much larger clone lies one nucleotide away. The chain employs TRBV5-4 and TRBJ2-2; 7 bases are shared with TRBD2. The CDR3 sequence is 19 residues long. In germline, CDR1 is SGHNT, CDR2 YYREEE (reference sequence). V dropped 3 bases and J dropped 7; count of bases not matched to a gene: 21. CDR3 residues: CASSSGLGVAGESRGELFF. In DNA form, the CDR3 reads TGTGCCAGCAGCTCTGGGCTCGGGGTTGCGGGGGAGTCCCGCGGGGAGCTGTTTTTT.

The table lists this clonotype with a few counts. The chain uses TRBV10-3 and TRBJ1-4; D is undetermined. In germline, CDR1 is ENHRY, CDR2 SYGVKD. The CDR3 contains 17 residues. Trimming left V 0 bases short and J 8 bases short, with 19 bases between. This chain's CDR3 is CAISESLGRDSVEKLFF. DNA for the CDR3: TGTGCCATCAGTGAGTCGCTTGGGAGGGATTCCGTGGAAAAACTGTTTTTT.

The chain carries TRBV5-1 and TRBJ2-1; 15 bases align to TRBD2. J was trimmed by 9 bases and V by 4 bases; bases with no gene match: 11. Per germline, CDR1 SGHRS and CDR2 YFSETQ. The CDR3 covers 17 residues. The CDR3 loop reads CASSSGLAGGLGGEQFF. The CDR3 nucleotides are TGCGCCAGCAGCAGTGGACTAGCGGGGGGGCTTGGTGGTGAGCAGTTCTTC.

The CDR3 here is CASSPKGSANTGELFF. CDR3 in DNA: TGTGCCAGCTCACCGAAAGGGTCCGCGAACACCGGGGAGCTGTTTTTT. The V and J genes are TRBV18 and TRBJ2-2; D uncertain. The CDR3 contains 16 residues. Trimming pared 3 bases from V and 0 bases from J, leaving 11 bases between. CDR1 and CDR2 from the germline V gene are KGHSH and LQKENI.

Ten or more counts support this clonotype. The chain combines TRBV5-4 with TRBJ2-2; TRBD1 agrees at 8 bases. This CDR3 is built from 14 residues. The ends lost 6 bases at V and 1 base at J; junction bases unmatched: 2. Germline lookup yields CDR1 SGHNT and CDR2 YYREEE (reference sequence). CDR3 sequence reads: CASNDRGNTGELFF. The CDR3 region has the DNA TGTGCCAGCAACGACAGGGGGAACACCGGGGAGCTGTTTTTT.

This clonotype was detected only a few times. The chain uses TRBV5-5 and TRBJ1-2; D is unresolved. The germline CDR1 and CDR2 sequences are SGHKS and YYEKEE (reference sequence). Trimming left V 1 base short and J 8 bases short, with 18 bases between. CDR3 length: 15 residues. The CDR3 loop is CASSLNPVPRPGYTF. The CDR3 region has the DNA TGTGCCAGCAGCTTGAACCCGGTCCCTCGGCCGGGCTACACCTTC. Using reference TRBV5-5 and TRBJ1-2 for the parts outside the CDR3, the full variable domain is DAGVTQSPTHLIKTRGQQVTLRCSPISGHKSVSWYQQVLGQGPQFIFQYYEKEERGRGNFPDRFSARQFPNYSSELNVNALLLGDSALYLCASSLNPVPRPGYTFGSGTRLTVV.

This clonotype was seen a handful of times. The V call is TRBV7-3, the J call TRBJ2-5; no definite D call. Trimming pared 6 bases from V and 5 bases from J, leaving 16 bases between. CDR3 length: 14 amino acids. Germline loops: CDR1 SGHTA, CDR2 FQGTGA. The CDR3: CASRSGPSGETQYF. The CDR3 nucleotides read TGTGCCAGCAGGTCAGGACCGTCCGGGGAGACCCAGTACTTC. Full variable domain (outside the CDR3, taken from reference TRBV7-3 and TRBJ2-5): GAGVSQTPSNKVTEKGKYVELRCDPISGHTALYWYRQSLGQGPEFLIYFQGTGAADDSGLPNDRFFAVRPEGSVSTLKIQRTERGDSAVYLCASRSGPSGETQYFGPGTRLLVL.

This clonotype was seen many times. The chain joins TRBV7-3 to TRBJ2-1, with TRBD2 identical over 9 bases. Unmatched junction bases numbered 6, after V lost 5 bases and J lost 4 bases. In germline, CDR1 is SGHTA, CDR2 FQGTGA. CDR3 length: 15 amino acids. The CDR3, as DNA: TGTGCCAGCAGCGCGTTAGCGGGGGCTTACAATGAGCAGTTCTTC. Translating it yields CASSALAGAYNEQFF.

There are many counts of this clonotype. The J gene is TRBJ2-1, the V gene TRBV12-3 or TRBV12-4, with TRBD1 matching over 10 bases. The CDR3 sequence is 14 residues long. J gave up 8 bases and V 3 bases, and 4 bases lay outside the gene matches. The CDR3 spells CASSLTGGNDEQFF. CDR3 DNA sequence: TGTGCCAGCAGTTTGACAGGGGGCAATGATGAGCAGTTCTTC.

This chain uses TRBV5-4 with TRBJ2-7, with D unresolved. This CDR3 has 15 amino acids. Trimming cost V 4 bases and J 5 bases, with 19 bases left between them. Germline V CDR1 and CDR2: SGHNT, YYREEE (reference sequence). CDR3 DNA: TGTGCCAGCAGCCACCGAGTAAAGGGCGGCGACGAGCAGTACTTC. This encodes CASSHRVKGGDEQYF.

This clonotype was recorded a few times. The gene calls are TRBV5-6 and TRBJ2-3; 8 positions agree with TRBD1. The CDR3 is 17 residues long. Germline lookup yields CDR1 SGHDT and CDR2 YYEEEE. The V and J ends lost 1 base and 4 bases, in that order; junction bases with no gene match: 11. CDR3 nucleotides: TGTGCCAGCAGCTTGTATGCCAGGGGGCTGTACGCAGATACGCAGTATTTT. Translating it yields CASSLYARGLYADTQYF.

This clonotype occurred many times. The chain couples TRBV9 to TRBJ2-1; D remains unclear. With 8 bases removed from V and 14 bases from J, the gap between germline ends came to 14 bases. The CDR3 length is 10 residues. Germline CDR1 reads SGDLS; CDR2 reads YYNGEE. CDR3 residues: CARTEKEKFF. The CDR3 DNA reads TGTGCCAGAACCGAGAAGGAAAAGTTCTTC.

The sample holds a few counts of this clonotype. This rearrangement joins TRBV29-1 to TRBJ2-7; 7 positions agree with TRBD1. This CDR3 spans 14 amino acids. The junction had 10 bases not matched to a gene; V was cut back by 4 bases and J by 4 bases. Germline assignment: CDR1 SQVTM and CDR2 ANQGSEA. The CDR3 nucleotides read TGCAGCGTTGGACCTTCGGACAGGTTGTACGAGCAGTACTTC. It specifies CSVGPSDRLYEQYF.

V is TRBV20-1 and J is TRBJ2-7, with 9 bases matching TRBD1. V was clipped by 4 bases and J by 5 bases; unmatched bases: 9. Germline-derived CDR1 and CDR2 are DFQATT and SNEGSKA (reference sequence). The CDR3 runs 14 residues. CDR3: CSANLGQGPNEQYF. The DNA for the CDR3 is TGCAGTGCTAACCTCGGACAGGGGCCGAACGAGCAGTACTTC.

In its sample, this clonotype was seen a few times. CDR3: CSVEWVSNTGELFF. Written as DNA, the CDR3 is TGCAGCGTTGAATGGGTGTCAAACACCGGGGAGCTGTTTTTT. The V and J genes are TRBV29-1 and TRBJ2-2; D gene unclear. The V end was cut by 2 bases, the J end by 2 bases, with 9 bases between. The CDR3 spans 14 residues. Germline V gene sequence: CDR1 SQVTM, CDR2 ANQGSEA.

The gene calls are TRBV9 and TRBJ2-5; D is undetermined. The CDR3 is 13 residues long. CDR1 and CDR2 (germline): SGDLS, YYNGEE. V was shortened by 0 bases and J by 5 bases, with 8 bases between the two germline ends. CDR3 sequence (DNA): TGTGCCAGCAGCGTAGCTCTTGTGGAGACCCAGTACTTC. Translated, it gives CASSVALVETQYF.

There are many counts of this clonotype. The chain combines TRBV4-3 with TRBJ2-3; possible D gene TRBD1, 5 bases. The CDR3 spans 14 residues. Germline V gene sequence: CDR1 LGHNA, CDR2 YSLEER. With 0 bases removed from V and 3 bases from J, the gap between germline ends came to 7 bases. CDR3 residues: CASSQDPGTDTQYF. CDR3 bases: TGCGCCAGCAGCCAAGATCCAGGGACAGATACGCAGTATTTT.

There are many counts of this clonotype. This chain joins TRBV6-5 and TRBJ2-5; 8 bases map to TRBD2. CDR1 and CDR2 (germline): MNHEY, SVGAGI. This CDR3 is built from 16 residues. J lost 3 bases, V lost 0 bases, and 6 bases had no gene match. Here the CDR3 DNA reads TGTGCCAGCAGTTACTCAGGTCGGGGGGGGAAAGAGACCCAGTACTTC. It translates to CASSYSGRGGKETQYF.

There are many counts of this clonotype. V usage is TRBV4-3 and J usage is TRBJ1-1; D is perhaps TRBD1 (5 bases). Between the trimmed V and J ends, which lost 0 bases and 1 base, there was a span of 12 bases. CDR3 length: 16 residues. Germline-derived CDR1 and CDR2 are LGHNA and YSLEER. In nucleotides, the CDR3 is TGCGCCAGCAGCCAAGACGAGGCGGGACGGAACACTGAAGCTTTCTTT. It encodes CASSQDEAGRNTEAFF.

This clonotype was seen a handful of times. J is TRBJ2-5 and V is TRBV5-1, with D possibly being TRBD1 (6 bases). CDR1 is SGHRS, CDR2 YFSETQ, per germline. Trimming shortened V by 2 bases and J by 3 bases, and 17 bases separated the two germline ends. This CDR3 region has 16 residues. DNA for the CDR3: TGCGCCAGCAGCTTAAACAGGGTTGCGGACGAAGAGACCCAGTACTTC. This gives the protein CASSLNRVADEETQYF. Full variable domain (rest looked up from reference TRBV5-1 and TRBJ2-5): KAGVTQTPRYLIKTRGQQVTLSCSPISGHRSVSWYQQTPGQGLQFLFEYFSETQRNKGNFPGRFSGRQFSNSRSEMNVSTLELGDSALYLCASSLNRVADEETQYFGPGTRLLVL.

This clonotype was seen more than once but under ten times. The chain joins TRBV27 to TRBJ1-5, with D possibly TRBD1 on 6 matching bases. The CDR3 runs to 15 residues. V was shortened by 9 bases and J by 6 bases, with 21 bases between the two germline ends. Germline CDR1 and CDR2: MNHEY and SMNVEV (reference sequence). The CDR3 is CARYSEQGSFQPQHF. The CDR3 coding sequence is TGTGCCAGATACTCCGAACAGGGCTCGTTTCAGCCCCAGCATTTT.

This chain joins TRBV27 and TRBJ2-5, with D maybe TRBD2 (6 bases). V was shortened by 4 bases and J by 5 bases, with 11 bases between the two germline ends. Looked up from germline, CDR1 is MNHEY and CDR2 is SMNVEV (reference sequence). The CDR3 has 13 residues. The CDR3 DNA is TGTGCCAGCAGTTACGGCGGGGCGGAGACCCAGTACTTC. Translated, it gives CASSYGGAETQYF.

In regard to this clonotype: The junction does not match germline at one end; this may be a read error. J is TRBJ1-6 and V is TRBV9; D perhaps matches TRBD1 (5 bases). The CDR3 is made up of 18 amino acids. Germline CDR1 reads SGDLS; CDR2 reads YYNGEE. The DNA of the CDR3 is TGTGCGAGCAGCGTAGGGGTTGGAGGGGAGGCCTATAATTCACCCCTCCACTTT. It specifies CASSVGVGGEAYNSPLHF.

This clonotype was seen at least ten times. V gene TRBV19 combines with J gene TRBJ1-1, with D unresolved. V shed 4 bases and J shed 4 bases, with 13 bases lying between them. Germline CDR1 is LNHDA and CDR2 is SQIVND (reference sequence). This CDR3 contains 14 residues. The CDR3 loop reads CASSTFSLGTEAFF. The CDR3 DNA sequence: TGTGCCAGTAGTACTTTCAGTTTGGGCACTGAAGCTTTCTTT.